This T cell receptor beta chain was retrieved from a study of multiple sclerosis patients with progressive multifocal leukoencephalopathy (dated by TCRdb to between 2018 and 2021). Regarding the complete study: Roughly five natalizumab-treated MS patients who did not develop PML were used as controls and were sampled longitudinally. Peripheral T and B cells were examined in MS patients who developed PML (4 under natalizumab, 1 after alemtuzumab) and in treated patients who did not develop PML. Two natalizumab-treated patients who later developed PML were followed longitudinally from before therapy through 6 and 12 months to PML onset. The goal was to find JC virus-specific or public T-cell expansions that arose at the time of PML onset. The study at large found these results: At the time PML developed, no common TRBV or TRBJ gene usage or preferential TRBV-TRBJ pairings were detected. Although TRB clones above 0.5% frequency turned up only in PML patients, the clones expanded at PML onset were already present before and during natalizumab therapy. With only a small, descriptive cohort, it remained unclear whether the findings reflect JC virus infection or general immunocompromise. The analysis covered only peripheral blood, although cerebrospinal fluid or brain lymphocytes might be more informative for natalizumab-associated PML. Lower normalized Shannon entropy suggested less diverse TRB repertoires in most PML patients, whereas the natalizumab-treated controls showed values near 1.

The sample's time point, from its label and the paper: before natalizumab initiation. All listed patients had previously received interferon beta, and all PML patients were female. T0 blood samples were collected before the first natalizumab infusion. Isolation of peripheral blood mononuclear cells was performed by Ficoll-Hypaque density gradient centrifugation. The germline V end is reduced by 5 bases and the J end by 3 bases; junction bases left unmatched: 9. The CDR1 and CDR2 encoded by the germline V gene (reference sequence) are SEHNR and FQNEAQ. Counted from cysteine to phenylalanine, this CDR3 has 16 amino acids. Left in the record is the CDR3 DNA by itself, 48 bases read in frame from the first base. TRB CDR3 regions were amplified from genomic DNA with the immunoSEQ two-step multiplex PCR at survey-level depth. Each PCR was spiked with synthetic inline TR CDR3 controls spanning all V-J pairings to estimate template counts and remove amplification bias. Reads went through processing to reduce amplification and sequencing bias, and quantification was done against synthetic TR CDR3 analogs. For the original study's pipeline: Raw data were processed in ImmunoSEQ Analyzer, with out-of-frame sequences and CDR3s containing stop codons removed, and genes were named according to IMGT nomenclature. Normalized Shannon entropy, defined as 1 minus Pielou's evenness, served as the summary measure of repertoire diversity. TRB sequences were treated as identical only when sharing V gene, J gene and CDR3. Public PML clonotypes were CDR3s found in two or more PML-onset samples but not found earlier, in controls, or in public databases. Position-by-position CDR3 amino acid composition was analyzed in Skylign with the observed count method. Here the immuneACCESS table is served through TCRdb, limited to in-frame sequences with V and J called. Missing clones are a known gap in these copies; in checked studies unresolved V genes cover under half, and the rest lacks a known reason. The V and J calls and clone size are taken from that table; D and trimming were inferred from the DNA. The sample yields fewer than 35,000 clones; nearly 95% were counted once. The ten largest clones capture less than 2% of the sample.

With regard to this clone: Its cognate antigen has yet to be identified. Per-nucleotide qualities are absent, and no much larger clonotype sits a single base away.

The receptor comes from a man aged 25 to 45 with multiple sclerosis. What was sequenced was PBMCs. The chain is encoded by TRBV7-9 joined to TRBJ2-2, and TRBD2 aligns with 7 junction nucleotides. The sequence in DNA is TGTGCCAGCAGCCCCTATGGGGGAGGGGACACCGGGGAGCTGTTTTTT. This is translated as CASSPYGGGDTGELFF.